Below are 10 T cell receptor beta chains sequenced from a single sample in a study of blood T cell repertoires in COVID-19. TCRdb keeps only in-frame clones here, not all; method: immunoSEQ multiplex PCR. The profile shows approximately 96,000 clones, roughly 90% of them singletons. The sequenced sample consisted of peripheral blood. These receptors all come from a human donor with COVID-19, enrolled during active disease. The donor label of this sample is uncertain.

V is TRBV5-1 and J is TRBJ2-3; the D gene is possibly TRBD1 (6 bases). The V gene lost 5 bases and the J gene lost 1 base, with 11 bases spanning the gap. CDR1 is SGHRS, CDR2 YFSETQ, per germline. This CDR3 contains 14 residues. The CDR3 here is CASRGAGGTDTQYF. DNA of the CDR3: TGCGCCAGCAGGGGGGCAGGGGGCACAGATACGCAGTATTTT. The whole variable domain, remainder taken from reference TRBV5-1 and TRBJ2-3, is KAGVTQTPRYLIKTRGQQVTLSCSPISGHRSVSWYQQTPGQGLQFLFEYFSETQRNKGNFPGRFSGRQFSNSRSEMNVSTLELGDSALYLCASRGAGGTDTQYFGPGTRLTVL.

V usage is TRBV6-6 and J usage is TRBJ1-3; no reliable D call. Germline V gene sequence: CDR1 MNHNY, CDR2 SVGAGI (reference sequence). Trimming cost V 0 bases and J 9 bases, with 9 bases left between them. The CDR3 contains 13 residues. CDR3 in amino acids: CASSYSGRSTIYF. CDR3 coding DNA: TGTGCCAGCAGTTACTCTGGCAGGTCCACCATATATTTT.

This rearrangement joins TRBV19 to TRBJ1-5, with D perhaps matching TRBD1 (5 bases). Germline V gene lookup returns CDR1 LNHDA and CDR2 SQIVND (reference sequence). The CDR3 is 18 amino acids. V lost 6 bases and J lost 0, with 21 bases in between. The CDR3 coding sequence is TGTGCCAGTAGCCAGTATACTCCACAGGTAGATAGCAATCAGCCCCAGCATTTT. The encoded protein is CASSQYTPQVDSNQPQHF.

V is TRBV4-1 and J is TRBJ2-5, with 12 bases matching TRBD2. With 0 bases clipped from V and 3 bases from J, the junction kept 8 bases outside the gene matches. The CDR3 sequence is 18 residues long. Germline V gene sequence: CDR1 MGHRA, CDR2 YSYEKL. CDR3 protein: CASSQETSGRGWEETQYF. The CDR3 DNA follows: TGCGCCAGCAGCCAAGAGACTAGCGGGAGAGGATGGGAAGAGACCCAGTACTTC.

The chain has TRBV10-3 and TRBJ1-3, with TRBD1 identical over 12 bases. After removal of 10 bases from V and 0 bases from J, the junction contained 7 bases not matched to a gene. The CDR3 runs to 16 residues. Germline loops: CDR1 ENHRY, CDR2 SYGVKD. CDR3: CASRDRGLFSGNTIYF. CDR3 coding DNA: TGTGCCAGCCGGGACAGGGGGCTGTTCTCTGGAAACACCATATATTTT.

The chain has TRBV4-1 and TRBJ1-6; TRBD1 matches 10 bases. The V segment lost 4 bases and the J segment 6 bases; nucleotides outside the gene matches: 9. The V gene's germline CDR1 is MGHRA and CDR2 YSYEKL. The CDR3 consists of 17 residues. CDR3 sequence: CASSPFRDRGFNSPLHF. The CDR3 bases are TGCGCCAGCAGCCCATTCCGGGACAGGGGCTTTAATTCACCCCTCCACTTT.

V and J are TRBV19 and TRBJ2-2; tentative D call: TRBD1 (6 bases). Germline-derived CDR1 and CDR2 are LNHDA and SQIVND (reference sequence). Trimming pared 3 bases from V and 0 bases from J, leaving 11 bases between. The CDR3 is 16 amino acids. This chain's CDR3 is CASSIEGVPNTGELFF. CDR3 coding DNA: TGTGCCAGTAGTATCGAGGGGGTCCCGAACACCGGGGAGCTGTTTTTT.

V and J are TRBV7-6 and TRBJ2-5; TRBD2 matches at 7 bases. Trimming cost V 5 bases and J 5 bases; bases outside gene matches: 17. The CDR3 contains 17 residues. CDR1 is SGHVS and CDR2 is FNYEAQ in the germline V gene. The CDR3 DNA follows: TGTGCCAGCAGCCCTAACTACCCGGGACTAAGATGGGAGACCCAGTACTTC. As protein: CASSPNYPGLRWETQYF.

The V gene is TRBV9, the J gene TRBJ2-2; no clear D gene. The V gene lost 2 bases and the J gene lost 6 bases, with 5 bases spanning the gap. The CDR3 contains 12 residues. Germline V gives CDR1 SGDLS, CDR2 YYNGEE. The CDR3 DNA follows: TGTGCCAGCAGCGTTAATGCCGGGGAGCTGTTTTTT. Its protein is CASSVNAGELFF.

The V call is TRBV7-3, the J call TRBJ1-6, with D possibly matching TRBD1 (5 bases). The CDR3 is 15 amino acids. V gave up 5 bases and J gave up 11 bases, with 19 bases separating them. Germline values: CDR1 SGHTA, CDR2 FQGTGA. The CDR3: CASSRDSSLSTPLHF. The CDR3 nucleotides read TGTGCCAGCAGCCGAGACAGCTCCCTTTCGACACCCCTCCACTTT.